This TCR beta chain was obtained from a study of human CD8 memory T cell subsets. Researchers made TCR beta libraries via UMI-labeled 5' RACE. TCRdb reprocessed the 5' RACE reads, keeping one entry per CDR3 protein, no DNA. The repertoire table contains about 18,000 distinct CDR3 sequences. As to this clonotype: Its antigen is not known.

The length of the CDR3 is 19 residues. Germline CDR1 reads LNHDA; CDR2 reads SQIVND (reference sequence). Study conclusions and caveats: Among T cells, stem-like memory and precursor exhausted subsets showed similarly high diversity, unlike effector memory cells.

Negative magnetic separation was used for the enrichment of total CD8+ T cells. Input material: CD8+ T cells from PBMCs. The chain uses TRBV19 and TRBJ1-1; as DNA is missing, the TRBD1 call by TCRdb cannot be tested. The source is a human donor in good health. The CDR3 protein is CASSRLDRGHSMVFSEAFF. Drawing the rest from reference TRBV19 and TRBJ1-1, the complete variable domain is DGGITQSPKYLFRKEGQNVTLSCEQNLNHDAMYWYRQDPGQGLRLIYYSQIVNDFQKGDIAEGYSVSREKKESFPLTVTSAQKNPTAFYLCASSRLDRGHSMVFSEAFFGQGTRLTVV.